These 14 T cell receptor beta chains share one sample of origin, sequenced in a study of T cell changes during pregnancy in multiple sclerosis. Profiling relied on immunoSEQ multiplex PCR, and the TCRdb table lists in-frame clones only, not all of them. The sample consists of around 60,000 clones, 85% to 95% of them appearing once. The sequences come from CD8+ T cells from peripheral blood mononuclear cells, collected in the third trimester of pregnancy. These receptors all come from a female donor with multiple sclerosis, enrolled in a pregnancy study.

This rearrangement joins TRBV6-4 to TRBJ2-1; 10 positions match TRBD2. J lost 7 bases, V lost 3 bases, and 6 bases had no gene match. The CDR3 spans 15 residues. In germline, CDR1 is MRHNA, CDR2 SNTAGT. Here the CDR3 DNA reads TGTGCCAGCAGTGATGTAGCGGGAGGTGTGAATGAGCAGTTCTTC. This codes for CASSDVAGGVNEQFF.

The V gene is TRBV10-3, the J gene TRBJ2-2; 8 bases map to TRBD2. With V trimmed by 7 bases and J by 5 bases, 9 bases remained unmatched. This CDR3 spans 15 amino acids. CDR1 and CDR2 (germline): ENHRY, SYGVKD. The DNA for the CDR3 is TGTGCCATCACAATGGGACTAGGTGAAACCGGGGAGCTGTTTTTT. Amino acid sequence: CAITMGLGETGELFF.

The chain links TRBV4-1 to TRBJ1-3; 7 bases map to TRBD1. The trim removed 3 bases at V and 2 bases at J, leaving 4 bases unmatched. This CDR3 contains 15 residues. CDR1 and CDR2 from the germline V gene are MGHRA and YSYEKL. The CDR3 is CASSQSQGAGNTIYF. CDR3 DNA sequence: TGCGCCAGCAGCCAGTCTCAGGGGGCTGGAAACACCATATATTTT.

In this sample, this clone turned up a few times. The chain links TRBV6-1 to TRBJ2-1, with D tentatively TRBD1 (6 bases). V lost 2 bases to trimming and J lost 5 bases, with 10 bases between them. This CDR3 spans 14 amino acids. The germline V gene has CDR1 MNHNS and CDR2 SASEGT. This CDR3 reads CASSEPGTNNEQFF. The CDR3 DNA is TGTGCCAGCAGTGAACCCGGGACAAACAATGAGCAGTTCTTC.

The rearrangement links TRBV10-2 to TRBJ2-7, with 8 bases identical to TRBD2. With 10 bases clipped from V and 7 bases from J, the junction kept 6 bases outside the gene matches. The CDR3 spans 11 residues. In germline, CDR1 is WSHSY, CDR2 SAAADI. CDR3 nucleotide sequence: TGCGCCACCGGGGGGGGGCATGAGCAGTACTTC. The encoded protein is CATGGGHEQYF.

The genes are TRBV9 and TRBJ2-7, with TRBD2 identical over 13 bases. The CDR3 has 19 amino acids. Germline CDR1 is SGDLS and CDR2 is YYNGEE. The V and J ends lost 5 bases and 2 bases, in that order; junction bases with no gene match: 16. CDR3 protein: CASSRNPGTSGKTTYEQYF. The CDR3 bases are TGTGCCAGCAGTCGTAATCCCGGGACTAGCGGGAAAACTACCTACGAGCAGTACTTC.

This clone was recorded once. This rearrangement joins TRBV7-2 to TRBJ2-1; TRBD2 agrees at 10 bases. Unmatched junction bases numbered 4, after V lost 2 bases and J lost 3 bases. Germline CDR1 SGHTA, CDR2 FQGNSA. This CDR3 region has 16 residues. CDR3 amino acids: CASSLLAGAVYNEQFF. CDR3 sequence (DNA): TGTGCCAGCAGCTTACTAGCGGGAGCGGTCTACAATGAGCAGTTCTTC.

The V call is TRBV7-9, the J call TRBJ2-1; TRBD2 agrees at 7 bases. Germline V lookup: CDR1 SEHNR, CDR2 FQNEAQ (reference sequence). The CDR3 loop spans 11 amino acids. V gave up 10 bases and J gave up 5 bases; unmatched junction bases: 2. Written as DNA, the CDR3 is TGTGCCATCGGGACTAACAATGAGCAGTTCTTC. This gives the protein CAIGTNNEQFF.

The chain carries TRBV7-6 and TRBJ2-2; TRBD2 aligns across 10 bases. Germline loops: CDR1 SGHVS, CDR2 FNYEAQ. The V gene end was trimmed by 5 bases and the J gene end by 0 bases; junction bases not matched to a gene: 9. The CDR3 consists of 18 residues. The CDR3 DNA follows: TGTGCCAGCAGCCACAGGACAACTAGCGGGGCGAACACCGGGGAGCTGTTTTTT. This gives the protein CASSHRTTSGANTGELFF.

The chain employs TRBV5-1 and TRBJ2-7; D perhaps matches TRBD2 (5 bases). This CDR3 is 14 amino acids long. From germline, CDR1 is SGHRS and CDR2 YFSETQ. V was pared by 0 bases and J by 2 bases, with 9 bases between. This CDR3 is CASSLAGTPYEQYF. Here the CDR3 DNA reads TGCGCCAGCAGCTTGGCGGGAACACCCTACGAGCAGTACTTC.

This chain joins TRBV4-3 and TRBJ2-1; no definite D call. The germline gives CDR1 LGHNA, CDR2 YSLEER. Between the trimmed V and J ends, which lost 0 bases and 4 bases, there was a span of 7 bases. CDR3 length: 14 amino acids. The CDR3 DNA sequence: TGCGCCAGCAGCCAAGATCTTCCGTACAATGAGCAGTTCTTC. Residues: CASSQDLPYNEQFF.

This sequence joins TRBV28 and TRBJ1-1, with a tentative D call TRBD1 (6 bases). CDR1 is MDHEN and CDR2 is SYDVKM in the germline V gene. Trimming shortened V by 6 bases and J by 3 bases, and 17 bases separated the two germline ends. This CDR3 region has 15 residues. The CDR3 here is CASSQRGRGDTEAFF. The DNA for the CDR3 is TGTGCCAGCAGCCAGAGGGGGAGGGGGGACACTGAAGCTTTCTTT.

The chain couples TRBV6-1 to TRBJ2-7; possible D gene TRBD2, 6 bases. This CDR3 is built from 16 residues. V dropped 4 bases and J dropped 6 bases, with 22 bases sitting between them. Germline V gene data show CDR1 as MNHNS and CDR2 as SASEGT. The CDR3 DNA reads as TGTGCCAGCAGTGTACTCTGGGAGGAGTTTCCGAGCGAGCAGTACTTC. It codes for CASSVLWEEFPSEQYF.

The chain combines TRBV4-2 with TRBJ2-5; the D gene is possibly TRBD2 (6 bases). Germline values: CDR1 LGHNA, CDR2 YNFKEQ. CDR3 length: 14 residues. V was clipped by 0 bases and J by 3 bases, with 8 bases between them. CDR3 sequence (DNA): TGTGCCAGCAGCCAAGATCCGGGAGAAGAGACCCAGTACTTC. Protein product: CASSQDPGEETQYF.